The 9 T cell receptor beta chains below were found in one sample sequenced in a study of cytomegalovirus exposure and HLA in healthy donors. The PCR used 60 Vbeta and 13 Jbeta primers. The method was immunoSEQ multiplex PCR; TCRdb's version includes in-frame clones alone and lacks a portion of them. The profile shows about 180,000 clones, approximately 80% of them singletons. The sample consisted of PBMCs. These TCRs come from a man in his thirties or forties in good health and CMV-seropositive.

CDR3 nucleotides: TGTGCCAGCAGTTTAGCGGGAGTCGGTGAGCAGTTCTTC. As protein: CASSLAGVGEQFF. V is TRBV6-6 and J is TRBJ2-1, with 9 bases aligning to TRBD2. V was clipped by 4 bases and J by 9 bases; unmatched bases: 4. Germline CDR1 is MNHNY and CDR2 is SVGAGI (reference sequence). The CDR3 consists of 13 residues.

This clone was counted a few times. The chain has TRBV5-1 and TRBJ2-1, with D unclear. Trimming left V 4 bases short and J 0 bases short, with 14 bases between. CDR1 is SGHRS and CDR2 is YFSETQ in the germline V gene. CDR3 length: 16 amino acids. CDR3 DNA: TGCGCCAGCAGCCCCCTTCTCCTATCCTCCTACAATGAGCAGTTCTTC. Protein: CASSPLLLSSYNEQFF. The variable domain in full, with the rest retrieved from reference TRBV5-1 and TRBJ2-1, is KAGVTQTPRYLIKTRGQQVTLSCSPISGHRSVSWYQQTPGQGLQFLFEYFSETQRNKGNFPGRFSGRQFSNSRSEMNVSTLELGDSALYLCASSPLLLSSYNEQFFGPGTRLTVL.

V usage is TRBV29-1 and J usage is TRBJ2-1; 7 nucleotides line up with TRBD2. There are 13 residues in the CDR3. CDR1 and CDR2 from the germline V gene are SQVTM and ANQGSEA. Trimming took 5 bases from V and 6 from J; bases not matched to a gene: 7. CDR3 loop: CSVPTGRSNEQFF. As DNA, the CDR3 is TGCAGCGTTCCTACCGGGAGGAGCAATGAGCAGTTCTTC.

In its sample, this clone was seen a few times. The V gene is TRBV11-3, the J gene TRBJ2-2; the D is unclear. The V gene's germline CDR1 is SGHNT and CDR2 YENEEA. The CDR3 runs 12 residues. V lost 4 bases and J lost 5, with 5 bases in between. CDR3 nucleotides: TGTGCCAGCAGCTCCCTAACCGGGGAGCTGTTTTTT. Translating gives CASSSLTGELFF.

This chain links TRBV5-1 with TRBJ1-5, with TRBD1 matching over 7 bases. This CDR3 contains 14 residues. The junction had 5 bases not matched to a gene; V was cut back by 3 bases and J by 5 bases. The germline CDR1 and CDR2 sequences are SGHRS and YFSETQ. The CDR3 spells CASSSQGDDQPQHF. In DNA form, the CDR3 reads TGCGCCAGCAGCTCCCAGGGGGACGATCAGCCCCAGCATTTT.

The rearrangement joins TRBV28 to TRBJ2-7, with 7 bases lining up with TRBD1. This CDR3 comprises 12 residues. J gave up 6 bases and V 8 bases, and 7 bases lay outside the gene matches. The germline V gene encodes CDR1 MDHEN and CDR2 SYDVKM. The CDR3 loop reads CASGQGVGEQYF. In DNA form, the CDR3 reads TGTGCCAGCGGTCAGGGGGTCGGCGAGCAGTACTTC.

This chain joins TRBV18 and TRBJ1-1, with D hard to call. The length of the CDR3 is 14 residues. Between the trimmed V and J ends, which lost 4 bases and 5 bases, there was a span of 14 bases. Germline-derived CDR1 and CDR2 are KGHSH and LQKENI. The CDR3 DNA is TGTGCCAGCTCACGCGGGGATCGCGGAACTGAAGCTTTCTTT. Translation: CASSRGDRGTEAFF.

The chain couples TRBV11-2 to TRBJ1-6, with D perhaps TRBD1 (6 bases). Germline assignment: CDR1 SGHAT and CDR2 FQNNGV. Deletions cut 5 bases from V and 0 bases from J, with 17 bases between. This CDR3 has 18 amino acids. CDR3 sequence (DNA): TGTGCCAGCAGCCCAGGGGAAACCTTGAGCTCCTATAATTCACCCCTCCACTTT. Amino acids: CASSPGETLSSYNSPLHF.

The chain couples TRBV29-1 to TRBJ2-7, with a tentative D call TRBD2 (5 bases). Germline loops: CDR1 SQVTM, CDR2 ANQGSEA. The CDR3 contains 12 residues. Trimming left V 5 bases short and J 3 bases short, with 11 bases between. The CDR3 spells CSVRGPIYEQYF. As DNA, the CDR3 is TGCAGCGTTCGCGGGCCAATCTACGAGCAGTACTTC.